This note documents a single T cell receptor (beta chain) sequence. Its specific antigen is unknown. No quality values exist for individual bases; no much larger clone is one base distant. These data come from a study of shared clonotypes between healthy human individuals (TCRdb year 2020). General notes on the study: The cohort included three men and a couple of women between 18 and 49 years of age. For each donor, three plates each were used for CD4 naive and CD4 memory, two plates were used for CD8 naive, and one plate was used for CD8 memory. The study deeply sequenced blood TCR repertoires of five healthy adults to estimate repertoire size and the extent of clonotype sharing between individuals. Different laboratories and diverse techniques were used to prepare libraries and sequence TCR repertoires, to increase sequencing depth and limit assay-specific biases. Per donor, leukapheresis produced somewhere between about 0.9 and 9.5 billion PBMCs. Beyond this particular receptor, the publication reports: Naive subsets generally had larger estimated clonotype richness than memory subsets. Because the study included only a small number of donors, the genetic and exposure-history diversity represented was limited. Sampling was limited to blood, and TCR repertoires in tissue likely differ from TCR repertoires in blood. Across four donors, 5% to 6% of naive CD4, 3% to 4% of naive CD8, about 2.3% of memory CD4, and around 0.4% of memory CD8 clonotypes were shared. Rarefaction of sorted-subset datasets indicated incomplete sequencing despite the large sequencing depth. Pairwise subsampling led to the expectation that sequencing depth would affect the degree of clonotype sharing among donors. Higher generation probabilities were observed for clonotypes shared by all four sorted-subset donors than for non-shared clonotypes.

Donors were healthy HIV-negative adults with no recently reported acute infections or vaccinations. Every donor was a Caucasian adult residing in Nashville, Tennessee, USA. CD4+ T cells were enriched by magnetic negative selection; naive cells were then positively selected on CD45RA, and the negative fraction formed the memory subset. Blood was collected by leukapheresis, and PBMCs were isolated by Ficoll-Histopaque density gradient centrifugation and then cryopreserved in liquid nitrogen vapor phase. Analytical flow cytometry was used to check the purity and quantity of each magnetically sorted T cell population. Each sorted fraction had its genomic DNA isolated and then quantified by UV absorbance on a Nanodrop 2000c. Its CDR3 holds 16 amino acids, cysteine through phenylalanine. Here the CDR3 DNA is all that survives: 48 bases in frame from base 1. V loses 4 bases, J loses 3 bases, and the germline ends lie 15 bases apart. Via the germline V gene, CDR1 is MDHEN and CDR2 SYDVKM.

Using the deep immunoSEQ assay, TCR CDR3 regions were amplified from genomic DNA by multiplex PCR. For each cell subset, the extracted genomic DNA was distributed evenly across all wells of several immunoSEQ 96-well plates, and each plate served as one replicate. For sorted subsets, approximately 200 ng of genomic DNA, equivalent to around 30,000 T cell genomes, went into each replicate PCR. Purified libraries were measured with a Qubit 3.0 fluorometer, size-checked on a Bioanalyzer 2100, and measured again with the KAPA Library Quantification kit. Every immunoSEQ 96-well plate was sequenced on a dedicated single-read 150-cycle Illumina NextSeq 550 flow cell. The original methods were these. The immunoSEQ output contained only junctional sequences without quality scores, so filtering could not match that applied to full-length reads. Sequences were annotated with PyIR, a Python wrapper for IgBLAST v1.9, and V/J genes and CDR3 were assigned using IMGT germline references. Reads were removed for weak V/J assignments (E-value above 1e-6), missing CDR3, stop codons, out-of-frame junctions, or ambiguous translated residues. V3J clonotypes were defined as sequences sharing the same inferred V gene, J gene, and CDR3 amino acid sequence. To compute the percentage overlap between repertoires, the number of shared unique clonotypes was divided by the size of the smaller repertoire. RTK rarefaction, the Chao1 estimator, and Recon v2.1 estimates of unobserved clonotypes were used to assess repertoire richness. Generation probabilities were computed with OLGA for all TCRbeta clonotypes obtained by the gDNA method from four donors. As stored in TCRdb, this immuneACCESS dataset retains in-frame rearrangements with V and J assigned. A fraction of the clones does not appear; measured against another copy, unresolved V genes explain less than half of the discrepancy, and the remainder lacks a known reason. The V and J calls and clone size were taken over from that table, and D and trimming were inferred from the DNA. This sample has under 600,000 clones in its table, and approximately 95% of those were observed once. Clones ranked in the top ten supply about 0.06% of the sample.

The TCR sequence derives from a woman in her 30s in good health. Material: naive CD4+ T cells sorted from blood. Per the publication, the cell subset or site label means: CD45RA+ positively selected. The rearranged segments are TRBV28 and TRBJ1-4; the D gene is possibly TRBD1, with 6 bases matching. CDR3 loop: CASSSHQGIPNEKLFF. The DNA sequence is TGTGCCAGCAGTTCTCATCAGGGGATCCCTAATGAAAAACTGTTTTTT.